The 19 T cell receptor beta chains in this list originate from one sample, sequenced in a study of blood T cell repertoires in COVID-19. The repertoire was sequenced with immunoSEQ multiplex PCR; TCRdb's copy has only in-frame clones and lacks some. The sample yields some 150,000 clones, approximately 81% seen once. Input material: peripheral blood. Source of these receptors: a human donor with acute or convalescent COVID-19. The donor label of this sample is uncertain.

V gene TRBV4-3 combines with J gene TRBJ1-5; D not certain. The CDR3 has 17 residues. Trimming shortened V by 0 bases and J by 0 bases, and 12 bases separated the two germline ends. The germline gives CDR1 LGHNA, CDR2 YSLEER. The CDR3 region is CASSQDFGSYSNQPQHF. In DNA form, the CDR3 reads TGCGCCAGCAGCCAAGATTTTGGCAGTTATAGCAATCAGCCCCAGCATTTT.

The rearrangement links TRBV7-2 to TRBJ2-7; a possible D gene is TRBD2 (7 bases). This CDR3 is built from 15 residues. The germline gives CDR1 SGHTA, CDR2 FQGNSA. Deletions cut 6 bases from V and 0 bases from J, with 15 bases between. The DNA of the CDR3 is TGTGCCAGCAGTTTGGGGCGGGGGCCCTCCTACGAGCAGTACTTC. This sequence encodes CASSLGRGPSYEQYF. Filled out from reference TRBV7-2 and TRBJ2-7, the complete variable domain reads GAGVSQSPSNKVTEKGKDVELRCDPISGHTALYWYRQSLGQGLEFLIYFQGNSAPDKSGLPSDRFSAERTGGSVSTLTIQRTQQEDSAVYLCASSLGRGPSYEQYFGPGTRLTVT.

The chain recombines TRBV6-5 with TRBJ2-7; tentative D call: TRBD1 (6 bases). This CDR3 region has 14 residues. Germline V gene data show CDR1 as MNHEY and CDR2 as SVGAGI. V lost 5 bases and J 2 bases, leaving 13 bases between the germline ends. The CDR3 DNA reads TGTGCCAGCAGTACGGACAGTTTTACCTACGAGCAGTACGTC. Translation gives CASSTDSFTYEQYV.

This chain uses TRBV5-1 with TRBJ1-1; maybe TRBD1 (5 bases). Germline lookup yields CDR1 SGHRS and CDR2 YFSETQ. V shed 4 bases and J shed 1 base, with 8 bases lying between them. This CDR3 has 13 amino acids. The DNA of the CDR3 is TGCGCCAGCAGCAAAGGACAGAACACTGAAGCTTTCTTT. This codes for CASSKGQNTEAFF. Based on the CDR3 plus reference TRBV5-1 and TRBJ1-1, the full variable domain is KAGVTQTPRYLIKTRGQQVTLSCSPISGHRSVSWYQQTPGQGLQFLFEYFSETQRNKGNFPGRFSGRQFSNSRSEMNVSTLELGDSALYLCASSKGQNTEAFFGQGTRLTVV.

This clone was recorded a few times. The V call is TRBV19, the J call TRBJ1-1, with a tentative D call TRBD1 (5 bases). V dropped 5 bases and J dropped 5 bases, with 9 bases sitting between them. Germline assignment: CDR1 LNHDA and CDR2 SQIVND (reference sequence). CDR3 length equals 12 residues. The CDR3 bases are TGTGCCAGTAGTTGGAGGGGAACTGAAGCTTTCTTT. Its protein product is CASSWRGTEAFF. The full variable domain, its missing parts supplied by reference TRBV19 and TRBJ1-1, is DGGITQSPKYLFRKEGQNVTLSCEQNLNHDAMYWYRQDPGQGLRLIYYSQIVNDFQKGDIAEGYSVSREKKESFPLTVTSAQKNPTAFYLCASSWRGTEAFFGQGTRLTVV.

The rearrangement links TRBV7-2 to TRBJ2-1; D uncertain. Trimming removed 5 bases at V and 8 bases at J, with 13 bases between. Germline CDR1 SGHTA, CDR2 FQGNSA. This CDR3 region has 13 residues. CDR3 protein: CASSPSQIYEQFF. DNA for the CDR3: TGTGCCAGCAGCCCCTCCCAGATCTATGAGCAGTTCTTC.

The chain combines TRBV24-1 with TRBJ1-5; 7 nucleotides match TRBD1. Per the germline V gene, CDR1 is KGHDR and CDR2 is SFDVKD. V lost 5 bases to trimming and J lost 6 bases; unmatched junction nucleotides: 9. The CDR3 is 15 amino acids. The DNA for the CDR3 is TGTGCCACCAGTGGGGAGAGACAGGGCTTTCAGCCCCAGCATTTT. Translating gives CATSGERQGFQPQHF.

The J gene is TRBJ1-2, the V gene TRBV7-9; D is perhaps TRBD1 (6 bases). The CDR3 is made up of 14 amino acids. V was pared by 11 bases and J by 5 bases, with 21 bases between. Germline CDR1 and CDR2: SEHNR and FQNEAQ (reference sequence). The CDR3 region is CAAGAETPFYGYTF. The DNA for the CDR3 is TGTGCCGCGGGGGCAGAGACCCCGTTTTATGGCTACACCTTC.

The chain recombines TRBV19 with TRBJ1-2, with a weak D call TRBD1 (5 bases). V was cut by 7 bases and J by 5 bases, with 20 bases left in between. The germline gives CDR1 LNHDA, CDR2 SQIVND (reference sequence). The CDR3 loop spans 15 amino acids. The CDR3 nucleotides are TGTGCCAGTACCTTGAGCGTGGGGCTTGAGTATGGCTACACCTTC. This encodes CASTLSVGLEYGYTF.

The chain joins TRBV20-1 to TRBJ2-3, with unresolved D. Germline loops: CDR1 DFQATT, CDR2 SNEGSKA (reference sequence). The CDR3 consists of 11 residues. V lost 5 bases to trimming and J lost 7 bases, with 10 bases between them. The CDR3 region has the DNA TGCAGTGCTTACTCTGTTTATACGCAGTATTTT. Translated, it gives CSAYSVYTQYF.

The chain has TRBV6-5 and TRBJ1-4, with D possibly TRBD1 on 6 matching bases. Germline-derived CDR1 and CDR2 are MNHEY and SVGAGI. Trimming cost V 10 bases and J 7 bases, with 19 bases left between them. This CDR3 spans 14 amino acids. DNA of the CDR3: TGTGCCACGAGGTCAGGACAGCTTACTGAAAAACTGTTTTTT. Translating it yields CATRSGQLTEKLFF.

The chain couples TRBV5-6 to TRBJ1-4; no clear D gene. Trimming took off 4 bases at V and 0 bases at J, with 4 bases between the two ends. This CDR3 has 13 residues. CDR1 is SGHDT, CDR2 YYEEEE, per germline. The CDR3 nucleotides are TGTGCCAGCAGCGTCGCAACTAATGAAAAACTGTTTTTT. It translates to CASSVATNEKLFF.

The chain employs TRBV19 and TRBJ2-5, with a tentative D call TRBD1 (5 bases). The CDR3 is 13 residues long. V was clipped by 3 bases and J by 4 bases, with 9 bases between them. In germline, CDR1 is LNHDA, CDR2 SQIVND (reference sequence). CDR3 loop: CASSIQGAETQYF. Written as DNA, the CDR3 is TGTGCCAGTAGTATTCAGGGTGCAGAGACCCAGTACTTC.

The gene calls are TRBV11-2 and TRBJ2-5, with a possible D match to TRBD1 (6 bases). CDR1 and CDR2 (germline): SGHAT, FQNNGV. The germline V and J ends were trimmed by 5 bases and 1 base, with 20 bases remaining between them. The CDR3 consists of 17 residues. The CDR3 is CASSPHVGQPSQETQYF. The CDR3 DNA follows: TGTGCCAGCAGCCCACACGTAGGACAGCCCAGCCAAGAGACCCAGTACTTC. Based on the CDR3 plus reference TRBV11-2 and TRBJ2-5, the full variable domain is EAGVAQSPRYKIIEKRQSVAFWCNPISGHATLYWYQQILGQGPKLLIQFQNNGVVDDSQLPKDRFSAERLKGVDSTLKIQPAKLEDSAVYLCASSPHVGQPSQETQYFGPGTRLLVL.

V usage is TRBV12-3 or TRBV12-4 and J usage is TRBJ1-2; 11 bases map to TRBD1. The CDR3 extends over 13 amino acids. After removal of 8 bases from V and 5 bases from J, the junction contained 4 bases not matched to a gene. CDR3 loop: CASRGQGVYGYTF. In DNA, the CDR3 is TGTGCCAGCCGGGGACAGGGGGTGTATGGCTACACCTTC.

J is TRBJ1-2 and V is TRBV28; TRBD1 aligns across 7 bases. The CDR3 totals 14 residues. V gave up 5 bases and J gave up 4 bases; unmatched junction bases: 7. From germline, CDR1 is MDHEN and CDR2 SYDVKM. CDR3 region: CASSPQGMVYGYTF. CDR3 DNA: TGTGCCAGCAGTCCACAGGGGATGGTCTATGGCTACACCTTC.

J is TRBJ2-1 and V is TRBV11-2; maybe TRBD2 (6 bases). The ends were cut back, 1 base at V and 4 bases at J, with 8 bases in the middle. This CDR3 comprises 14 residues. In germline, CDR1 is SGHAT, CDR2 FQNNGV. The CDR3 coding sequence is TGTGCCAGCAGCTTAGGGGGACTGTACAATGAGCAGTTCTTC. The encoded protein is CASSLGGLYNEQFF. The whole variable domain, remainder taken from reference TRBV11-2 and TRBJ2-1, is EAGVAQSPRYKIIEKRQSVAFWCNPISGHATLYWYQQILGQGPKLLIQFQNNGVVDDSQLPKDRFSAERLKGVDSTLKIQPAKLEDSAVYLCASSLGGLYNEQFFGPGTRLTVL.

In DNA form, the CDR3 reads TGTGCCAGCAGTAATCCCGGGACACTTCAAGCTTTCTTT. The encoded protein is CASSNPGTLQAFF. This chain links TRBV28 with TRBJ1-1; a possible D gene is TRBD1 (6 bases). Germline loops: CDR1 MDHEN, CDR2 SYDVKM. This CDR3 is built from 13 residues. Trimming pared 5 bases from V and 9 bases from J, leaving 16 bases between.

The CDR3 loop is CASSFRGTSGHQETQYF. Written as DNA, the CDR3 is TGTGCCAGTAGTTTTCGGGGGACTAGCGGTCACCAAGAGACCCAGTACTTC. V is TRBV19 and J is TRBJ2-5; 11 nucleotides align to TRBD2. The CDR3 loop spans 17 amino acids. CDR1 is LNHDA, CDR2 SQIVND, per germline (reference sequence). With 5 bases clipped from V and 0 bases from J, the junction kept 8 bases outside the gene matches.